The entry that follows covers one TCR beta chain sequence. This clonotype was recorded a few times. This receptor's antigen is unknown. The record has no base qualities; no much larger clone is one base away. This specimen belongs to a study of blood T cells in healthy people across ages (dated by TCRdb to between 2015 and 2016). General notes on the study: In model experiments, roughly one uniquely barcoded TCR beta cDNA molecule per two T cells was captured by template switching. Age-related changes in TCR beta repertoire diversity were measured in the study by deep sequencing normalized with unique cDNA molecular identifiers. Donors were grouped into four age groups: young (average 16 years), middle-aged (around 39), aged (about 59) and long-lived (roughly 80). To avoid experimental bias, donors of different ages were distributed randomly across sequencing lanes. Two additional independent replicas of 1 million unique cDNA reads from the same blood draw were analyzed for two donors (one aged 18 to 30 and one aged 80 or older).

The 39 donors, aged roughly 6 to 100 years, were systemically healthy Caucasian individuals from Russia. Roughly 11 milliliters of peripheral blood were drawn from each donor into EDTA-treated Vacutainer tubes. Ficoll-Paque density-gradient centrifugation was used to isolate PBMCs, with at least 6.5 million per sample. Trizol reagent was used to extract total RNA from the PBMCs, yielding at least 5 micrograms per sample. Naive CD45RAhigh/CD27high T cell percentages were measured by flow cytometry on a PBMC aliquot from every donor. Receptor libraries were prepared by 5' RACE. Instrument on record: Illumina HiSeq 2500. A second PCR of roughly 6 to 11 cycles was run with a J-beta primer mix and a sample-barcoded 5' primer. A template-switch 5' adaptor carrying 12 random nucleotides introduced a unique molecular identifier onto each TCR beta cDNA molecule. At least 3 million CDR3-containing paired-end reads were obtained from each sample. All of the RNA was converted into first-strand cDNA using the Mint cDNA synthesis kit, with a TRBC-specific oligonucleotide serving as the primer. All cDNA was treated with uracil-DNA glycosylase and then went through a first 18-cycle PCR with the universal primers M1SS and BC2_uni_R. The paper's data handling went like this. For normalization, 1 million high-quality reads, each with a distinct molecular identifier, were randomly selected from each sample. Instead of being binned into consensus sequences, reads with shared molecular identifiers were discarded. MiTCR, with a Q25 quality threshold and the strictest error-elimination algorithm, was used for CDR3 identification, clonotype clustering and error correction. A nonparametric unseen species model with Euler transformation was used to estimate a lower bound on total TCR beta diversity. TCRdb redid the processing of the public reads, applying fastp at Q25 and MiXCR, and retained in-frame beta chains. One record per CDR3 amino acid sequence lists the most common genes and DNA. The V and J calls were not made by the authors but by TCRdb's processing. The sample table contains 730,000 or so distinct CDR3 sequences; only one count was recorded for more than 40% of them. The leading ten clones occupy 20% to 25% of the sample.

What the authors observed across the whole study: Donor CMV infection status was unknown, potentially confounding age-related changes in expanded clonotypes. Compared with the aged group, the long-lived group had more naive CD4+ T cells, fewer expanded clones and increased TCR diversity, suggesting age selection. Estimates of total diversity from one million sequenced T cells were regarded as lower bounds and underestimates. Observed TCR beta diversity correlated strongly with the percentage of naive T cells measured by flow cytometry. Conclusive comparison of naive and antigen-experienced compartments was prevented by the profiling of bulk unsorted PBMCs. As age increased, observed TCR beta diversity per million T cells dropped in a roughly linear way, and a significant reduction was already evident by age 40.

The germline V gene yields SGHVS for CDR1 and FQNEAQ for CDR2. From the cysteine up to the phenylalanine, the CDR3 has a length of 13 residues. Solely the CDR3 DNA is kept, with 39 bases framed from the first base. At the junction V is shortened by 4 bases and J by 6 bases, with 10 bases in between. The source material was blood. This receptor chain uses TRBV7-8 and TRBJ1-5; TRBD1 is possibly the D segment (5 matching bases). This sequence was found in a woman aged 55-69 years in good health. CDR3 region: CASSWQGSQPQHF. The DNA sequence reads TGTGCCAGCAGCTGGCAGGGAAGTCAGCCCCAGCATTTT.